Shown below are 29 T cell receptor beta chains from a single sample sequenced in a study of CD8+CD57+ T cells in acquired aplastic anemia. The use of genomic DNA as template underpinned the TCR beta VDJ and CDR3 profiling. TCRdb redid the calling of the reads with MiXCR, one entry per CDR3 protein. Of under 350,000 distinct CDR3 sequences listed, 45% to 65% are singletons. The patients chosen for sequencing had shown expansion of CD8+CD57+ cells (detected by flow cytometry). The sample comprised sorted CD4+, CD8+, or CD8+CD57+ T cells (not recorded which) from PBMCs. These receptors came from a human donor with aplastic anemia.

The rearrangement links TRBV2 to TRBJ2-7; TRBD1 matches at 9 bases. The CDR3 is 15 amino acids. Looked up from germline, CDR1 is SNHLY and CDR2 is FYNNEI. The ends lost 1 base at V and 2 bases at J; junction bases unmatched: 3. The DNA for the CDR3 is TGTGCCAGCAGTGAAGGGGACAGGGCCACCTACGAGCAGTACTTC. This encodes CASSEGDRATYEQYF.

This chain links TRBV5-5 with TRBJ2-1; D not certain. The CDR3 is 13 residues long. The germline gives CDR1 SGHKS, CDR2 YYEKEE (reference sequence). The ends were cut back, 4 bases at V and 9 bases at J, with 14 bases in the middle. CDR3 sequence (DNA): TGTGCCAGCAGCGTAGTACTAATCGGTGAGCAGTTCTTC. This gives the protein CASSVVLIGEQFF.

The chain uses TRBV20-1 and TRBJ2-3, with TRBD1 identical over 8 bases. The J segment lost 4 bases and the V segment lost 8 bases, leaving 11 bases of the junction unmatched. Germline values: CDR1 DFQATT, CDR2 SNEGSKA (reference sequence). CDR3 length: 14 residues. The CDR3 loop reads CSTGQGGRADTQYF. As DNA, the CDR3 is TGCAGTACAGGACAGGGCGGTAGGGCAGATACGCAGTATTTT.

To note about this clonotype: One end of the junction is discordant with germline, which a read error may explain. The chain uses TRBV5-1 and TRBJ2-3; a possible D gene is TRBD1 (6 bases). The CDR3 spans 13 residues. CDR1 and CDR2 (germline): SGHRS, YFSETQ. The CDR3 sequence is CASSPNRDGAQYF. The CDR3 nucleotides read TGTGCCAGCAGCCCAAACAGGGACGGGGCGCAGTATTTT.

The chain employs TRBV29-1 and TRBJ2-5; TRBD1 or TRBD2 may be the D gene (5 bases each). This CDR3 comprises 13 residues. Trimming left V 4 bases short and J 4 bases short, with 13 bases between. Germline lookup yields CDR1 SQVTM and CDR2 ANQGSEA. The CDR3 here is CSVAPLGGETQYF. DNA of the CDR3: TGCAGCGTTGCCCCTCTTGGGGGAGAGACCCAGTACTTC. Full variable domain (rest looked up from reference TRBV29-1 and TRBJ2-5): SAVISQKPSRDICQRGTSLTIQCQVDSQVTMMFWYRQQPGQSLTLIATANQGSEATYESGFVIDKFPISRPNLTFSTLTVSNMSPEDSSIYLCSVAPLGGETQYFGPGTRLLVL.

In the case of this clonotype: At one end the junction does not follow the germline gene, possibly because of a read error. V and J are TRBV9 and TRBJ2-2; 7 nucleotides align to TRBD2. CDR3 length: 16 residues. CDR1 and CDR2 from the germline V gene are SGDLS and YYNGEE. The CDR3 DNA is TGTGCCAGCAGCGTAGGCCTAGCGGAGGGGACTGGGGAGCCGTTTTTT. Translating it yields CASSVGLAEGTGEPFF.

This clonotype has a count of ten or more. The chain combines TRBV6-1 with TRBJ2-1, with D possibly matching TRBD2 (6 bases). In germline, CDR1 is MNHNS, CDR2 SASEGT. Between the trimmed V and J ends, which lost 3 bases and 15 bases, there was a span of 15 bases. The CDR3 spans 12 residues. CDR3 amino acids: CASSDLSGARFF. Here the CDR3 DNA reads TGTGCCAGCAGTGACCTCTCGGGAGCTAGGTTCTTC.

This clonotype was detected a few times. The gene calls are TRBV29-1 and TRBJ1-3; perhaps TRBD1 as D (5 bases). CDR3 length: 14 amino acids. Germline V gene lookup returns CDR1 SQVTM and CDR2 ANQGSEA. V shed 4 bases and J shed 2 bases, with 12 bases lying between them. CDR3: CSVGDGGAGNTIYF. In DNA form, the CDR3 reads TGCAGCGTTGGGGATGGGGGGGCTGGAAACACCATATATTTT.

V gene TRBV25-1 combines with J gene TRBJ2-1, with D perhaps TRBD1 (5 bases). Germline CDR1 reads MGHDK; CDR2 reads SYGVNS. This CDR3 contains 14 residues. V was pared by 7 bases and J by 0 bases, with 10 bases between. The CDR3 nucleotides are TGTGCCAGCACTGGGGCTCTCTCCTACAATGAGCAGTTCTTC. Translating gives CASTGALSYNEQFF.

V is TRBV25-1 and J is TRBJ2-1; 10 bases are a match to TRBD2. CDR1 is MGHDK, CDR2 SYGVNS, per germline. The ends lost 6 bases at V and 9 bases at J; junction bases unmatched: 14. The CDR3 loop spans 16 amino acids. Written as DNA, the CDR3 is TGTGCCAGCAGCCCGCCCATCCTAGCGGGAGTAGGTGAGCAGTTCTTC. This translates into CASSPPILAGVGEQFF.

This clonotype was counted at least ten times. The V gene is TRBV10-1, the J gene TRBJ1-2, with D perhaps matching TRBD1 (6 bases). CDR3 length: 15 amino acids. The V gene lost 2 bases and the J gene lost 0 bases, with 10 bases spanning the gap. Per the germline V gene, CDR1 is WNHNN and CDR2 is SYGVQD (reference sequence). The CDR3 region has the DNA TGCGCCAGCAGTGAGGACAGGACCCCTAACTATGGCTACACCTTC. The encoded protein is CASSEDRTPNYGYTF.

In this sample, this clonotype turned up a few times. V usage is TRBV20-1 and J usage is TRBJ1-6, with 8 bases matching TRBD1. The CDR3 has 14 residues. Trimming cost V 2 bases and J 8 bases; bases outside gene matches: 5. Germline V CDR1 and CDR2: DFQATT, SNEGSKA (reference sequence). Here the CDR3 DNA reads TGCAGTGCTAGACCGACACAGGGGGATTCACCCCTCCACTTT. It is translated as CSARPTQGDSPLHF.

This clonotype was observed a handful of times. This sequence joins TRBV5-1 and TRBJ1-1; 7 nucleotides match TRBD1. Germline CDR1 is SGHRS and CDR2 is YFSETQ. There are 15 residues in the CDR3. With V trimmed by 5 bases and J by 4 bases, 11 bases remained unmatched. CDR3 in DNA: TGCGCCAGCAGTTACGAGACAGGGCAAATCACTGAAGCTTTCTTT. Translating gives CASSYETGQITEAFF.

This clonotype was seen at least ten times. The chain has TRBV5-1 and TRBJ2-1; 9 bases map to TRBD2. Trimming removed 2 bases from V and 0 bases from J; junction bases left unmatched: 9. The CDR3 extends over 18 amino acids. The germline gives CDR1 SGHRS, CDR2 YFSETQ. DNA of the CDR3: TGCGCCAGCAGCTTCGGGACTAGCAGGATAAACTCCTACAATGAGCAGTTCTTC. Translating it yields CASSFGTSRINSYNEQFF.

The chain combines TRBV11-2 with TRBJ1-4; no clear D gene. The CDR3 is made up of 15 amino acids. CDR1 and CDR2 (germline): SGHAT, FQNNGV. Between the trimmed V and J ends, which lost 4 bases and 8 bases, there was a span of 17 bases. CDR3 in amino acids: CASSSDLTLGEKLFF. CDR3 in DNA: TGTGCCAGCAGCTCCGACCTAACCTTAGGGGAAAAACTGTTTTTT.

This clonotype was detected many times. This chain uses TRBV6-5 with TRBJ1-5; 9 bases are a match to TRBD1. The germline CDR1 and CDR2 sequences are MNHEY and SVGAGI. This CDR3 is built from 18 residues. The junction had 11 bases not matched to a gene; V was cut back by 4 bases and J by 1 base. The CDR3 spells CASSFRTGVGPSNQPQHF. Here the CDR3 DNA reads TGTGCCAGCAGTTTTCGGACAGGGGTGGGACCGAGCAATCAGCCCCAGCATTTT.

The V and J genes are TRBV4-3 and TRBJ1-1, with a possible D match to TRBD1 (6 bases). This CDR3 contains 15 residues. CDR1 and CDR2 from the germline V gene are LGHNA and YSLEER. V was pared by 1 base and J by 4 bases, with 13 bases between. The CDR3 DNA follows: TGCGCCAGCAGCCAAGGACAGGATTGGGTCACTGAAGCTTTCTTT. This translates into CASSQGQDWVTEAFF.

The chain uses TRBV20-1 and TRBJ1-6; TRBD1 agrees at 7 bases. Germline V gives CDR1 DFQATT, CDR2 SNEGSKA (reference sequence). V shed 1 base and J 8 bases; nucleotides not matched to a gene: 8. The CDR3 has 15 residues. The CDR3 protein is CSARGAGTDYSPLHF. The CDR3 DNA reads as TGCAGTGCTAGAGGTGCCGGGACAGATTATTCACCCCTCCACTTT.

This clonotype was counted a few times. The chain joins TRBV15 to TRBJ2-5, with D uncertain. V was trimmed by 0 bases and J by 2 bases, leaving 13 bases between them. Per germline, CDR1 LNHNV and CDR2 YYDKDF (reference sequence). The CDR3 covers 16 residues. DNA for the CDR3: TGTGCCACCAGCAGAGATCAGGCAGCCAAACAAGAGACCCAGTACTTC. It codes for CATSRDQAAKQETQYF. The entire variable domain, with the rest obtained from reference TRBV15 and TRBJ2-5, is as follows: DAMVIQNPRYQVTQFGKPVTLSCSQTLNHNVMYWYQQKSSQAPKLLFHYYDKDFNNEADTPDNFQSRRPNTSFCFLDIRSPGLGDTAMYLCATSRDQAAKQETQYFGPGTRLLVL.

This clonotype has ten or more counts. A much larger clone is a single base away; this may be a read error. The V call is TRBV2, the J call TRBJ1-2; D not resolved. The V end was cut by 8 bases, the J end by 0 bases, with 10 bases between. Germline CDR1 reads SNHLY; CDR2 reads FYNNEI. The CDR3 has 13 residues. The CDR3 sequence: CASPPRTNYGYTF. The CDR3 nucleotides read TGTGCCAGCCCACCTCGTACTAACTATGGCTACACCTTC.

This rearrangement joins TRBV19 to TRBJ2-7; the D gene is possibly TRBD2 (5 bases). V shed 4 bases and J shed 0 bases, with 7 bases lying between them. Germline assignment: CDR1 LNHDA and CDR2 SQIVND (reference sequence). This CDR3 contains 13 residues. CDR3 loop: CASSRAGSYEQYF. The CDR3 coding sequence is TGTGCCAGTAGTAGGGCGGGCTCCTACGAGCAGTACTTC. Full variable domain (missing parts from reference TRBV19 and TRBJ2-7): DGGITQSPKYLFRKEGQNVTLSCEQNLNHDAMYWYRQDPGQGLRLIYYSQIVNDFQKGDIAEGYSVSREKKESFPLTVTSAQKNPTAFYLCASSRAGSYEQYFGPGTRLTVT.

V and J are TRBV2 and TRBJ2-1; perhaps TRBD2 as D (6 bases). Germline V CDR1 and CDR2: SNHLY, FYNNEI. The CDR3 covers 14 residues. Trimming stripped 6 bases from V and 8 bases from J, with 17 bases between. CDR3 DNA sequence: TGTGCCAGCAGCCTCGATCCTAGCGCAGATGAGCAGTTCTTC. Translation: CASSLDPSADEQFF.

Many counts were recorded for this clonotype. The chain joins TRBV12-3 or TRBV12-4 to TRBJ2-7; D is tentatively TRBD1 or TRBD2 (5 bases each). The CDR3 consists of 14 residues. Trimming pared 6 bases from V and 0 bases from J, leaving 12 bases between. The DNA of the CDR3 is TGTGCCAGCAGGATGGCAGGGAGCTCCTACGAGCAGTACTTC. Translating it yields CASRMAGSSYEQYF.

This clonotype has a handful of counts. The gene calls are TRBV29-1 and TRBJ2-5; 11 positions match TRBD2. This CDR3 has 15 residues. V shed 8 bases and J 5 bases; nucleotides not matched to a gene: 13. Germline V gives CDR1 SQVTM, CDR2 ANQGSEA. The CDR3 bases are TGCAGCTCCCTCGTTGTAGCGGGGGGGCCGGAGACCCAGTACTTC. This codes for CSSLVVAGGPETQYF. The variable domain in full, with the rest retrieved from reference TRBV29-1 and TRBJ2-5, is SAVISQKPSRDICQRGTSLTIQCQVDSQVTMMFWYRQQPGQSLTLIATANQGSEATYESGFVIDKFPISRPNLTFSTLTVSNMSPEDSSIYLCSSLVVAGGPETQYFGPGTRLLVL.

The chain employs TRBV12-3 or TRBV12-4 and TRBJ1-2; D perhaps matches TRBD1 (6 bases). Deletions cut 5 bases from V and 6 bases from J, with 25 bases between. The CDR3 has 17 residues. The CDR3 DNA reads TGTGCCAGCAGTCTAGGGGGTACAGGGACCCATAAGGATGGCTACACCTTC. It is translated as CASSLGGTGTHKDGYTF.

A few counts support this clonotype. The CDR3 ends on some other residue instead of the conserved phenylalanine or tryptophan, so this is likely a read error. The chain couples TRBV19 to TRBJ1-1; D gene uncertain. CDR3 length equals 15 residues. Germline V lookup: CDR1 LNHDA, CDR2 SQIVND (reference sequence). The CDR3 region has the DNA TGTGCCAGTAGTATTCTTGCGGGCGGGAACACCGAAGCTTTCTTA. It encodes CASSILAGGNTEAFL.

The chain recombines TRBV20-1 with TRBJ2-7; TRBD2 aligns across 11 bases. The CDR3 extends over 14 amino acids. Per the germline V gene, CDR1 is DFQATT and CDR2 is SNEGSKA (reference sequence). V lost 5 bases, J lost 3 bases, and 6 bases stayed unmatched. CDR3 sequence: CSAPTSGEVYEQYF. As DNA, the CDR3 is TGCAGTGCTCCGACTAGCGGGGAGGTCTACGAGCAGTACTTC.

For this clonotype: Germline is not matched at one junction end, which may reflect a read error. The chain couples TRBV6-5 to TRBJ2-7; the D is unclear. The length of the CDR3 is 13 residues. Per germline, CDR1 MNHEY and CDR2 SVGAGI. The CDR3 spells CASSPRFRYEQYF. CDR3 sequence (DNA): TGTGCCAGCAGCCCCAGGTTTCGGTACGAGCAGTATTTC.

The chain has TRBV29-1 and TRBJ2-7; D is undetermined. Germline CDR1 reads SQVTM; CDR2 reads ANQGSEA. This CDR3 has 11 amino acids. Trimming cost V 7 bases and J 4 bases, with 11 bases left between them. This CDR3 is CSGLLGYEQYF. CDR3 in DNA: TGCAGCGGGCTTTTGGGGTACGAGCAGTACTTC.